The TCR beta chain described here comes from a study of T-cell memory formation after mild COVID-19. Study outcomes and limitations: Day 15 to 85 contractors were CD4/CD8 balanced; later expanders leaned CD4+. Unconfirmed was the SARS-CoV-2 specificity of second-wave clones that peaked on day 37.

MiXCR was run by TCRdb on the 5' RACE reads, yielding one entry per CDR3 protein. The profile shows some 130,000 distinct CDR3 sequences, approximately 17% of them singletons. Turning to this clonotype: Its specificity is unknown.

The CDR3 has 16 amino acids. V was clipped by 1 base and J by 0 bases, with 13 bases between them. Per the germline V gene, CDR1 is LGHNA and CDR2 is YNFKEQ. The sequenced material came from PBMCs or a T cell subset sorted from them (not recorded which). The chain recombines TRBV4-2 with TRBJ2-7; weak D call: TRBD1 (6 bases). The receptor comes from a man between 18 and 35 years old who had mild COVID-19 (a few samples of this study predate the infection). Cell type and time point are not known. The CDR3 protein is CASSQAARGSSYEQYF. For the CDR3, the DNA is TGTGCCAGCAGCCAAGCGGCGAGGGGGAGCTCCTACGAGCAGTACTTC.